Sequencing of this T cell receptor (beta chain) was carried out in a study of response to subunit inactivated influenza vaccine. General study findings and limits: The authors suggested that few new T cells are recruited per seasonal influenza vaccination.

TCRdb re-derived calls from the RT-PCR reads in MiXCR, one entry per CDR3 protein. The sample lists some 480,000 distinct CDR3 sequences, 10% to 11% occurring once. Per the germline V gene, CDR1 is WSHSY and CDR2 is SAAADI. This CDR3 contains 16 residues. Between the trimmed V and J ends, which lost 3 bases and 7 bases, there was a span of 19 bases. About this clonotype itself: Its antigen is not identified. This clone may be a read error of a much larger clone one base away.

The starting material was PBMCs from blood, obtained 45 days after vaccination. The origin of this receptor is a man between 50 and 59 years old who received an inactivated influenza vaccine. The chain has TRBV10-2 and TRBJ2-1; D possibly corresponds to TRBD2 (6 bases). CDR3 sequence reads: CASSDLEGVIWNEQFF. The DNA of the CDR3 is TGCGCCAGCAGTGATCTGGAGGGCGTTATTTGGAATGAGCAGTTCTTC.